These T cell receptor beta chains were read from a single sample in a study of blood T cell repertoires in COVID-19. This table comes from immunoSEQ multiplex PCR, and its TCRdb copy is limited to in-frame clones, with some not included. Of a few hundred thousand clones in the sample, about 87% were seen once. The sequenced material came from PBMCs or T cells enriched from blood (not recorded which). These receptors all come from a woman in her thirties or forties with acute COVID-19. CDR3s leave out the opening cysteine and the closing phenylalanine or tryptophan. Fields, in order: clone size, V gene, J gene, CDR3 protein. Where a row states a size, it is once, few, many or the class of an expanded clone; other rows omit it.

>NA|TRBV7-9|TRBJ2-5
ASSPWGEARGYQETQY
>NA|TRBV11-1|TRBJ2-2
ASSLAPGPSGITGELF
>NA|TRBV5-8|TRBJ1-2
ASSLAGRNYGYT
>few|TRBV4-1|TRBJ2-1
ASSPDIPSYNEQF
>few|TRBV30|TRBJ1-2
AWSRDRGHGYT
>NA|TRBV18|TRBJ1-4
ASSPRADEKLF
>NA|TRBV4-2|TRBJ2-5
ASSQESSSGNQGGETQY
>few|TRBV2|TRBJ1-2
ASSYRDRNYGYT
>once|TRBV29-1|TRBJ1-2
SVAQGAGYT
>NA|TRBV29-1|TRBJ2-1
SVVQVFGNEQF
>NA|TRBV19|TRBJ2-1
ASSTEYYNEQF
>NA|TRBV5-1|TRBJ1-3
ASSSGTAGNTIY
>NA|TRBV27|TRBJ2-6
ASGRNSGANVLT
>few|TRBV27|TRBJ1-6
ASRPTRSVSGSGSPLH
>NA|TRBV30|TRBJ1-5
AWSPARTGNSNQPQH
>NA|TRBV3-1/TRBV3-2|TRBJ1-1
ASSQRNTEAF
>NA|TRBV9|TRBJ1-3
ASSVLGNTIY
>NA|TRBV18|TRBJ1-1
ASSPLGPEAF
>NA|TRBV6-5|TRBJ1-1
ASRRGARNTEAF
>NA|TRBV18|TRBJ2-1
ASSPKGNGDNEQF
>NA|TRBV28|TRBJ2-6
ASSLPQVPSGANVLT
>NA|TRBV7-6|TRBJ2-3
ASSLPGTSFADTQY
>NA|TRBV2|TRBJ1-2
ASSGQGGSYGYT
>NA|TRBV28|TRBJ1-5
ASSLTGEVKPQH
>NA|TRBV30|TRBJ1-6
AWSGTGSDSPLH
>NA|TRBV24-1|TRBJ2-1
ATSDLAGTSGSYEQF
>NA|TRBV6-5|TRBJ1-1
ASSYSPGPGDTEAF
>NA|TRBV14|TRBJ1-1
ASSHPDSAQNTEAF
>NA|TRBV5-1|TRBJ1-4
ASSLSGQLLNEKLF
>NA|TRBV6-2/TRBV6-3|TRBJ1-5
ASSFTGTGGFHQPQH
>few|TRBV5-1|TRBJ1-4
ASSLGLGQGNEKLF
>NA|TRBV29-1|TRBJ1-2
SVTGGKEGYT
>NA|TRBV5-1|TRBJ2-1
ASSLVAGGNNEQF
>few|TRBV19|TRBJ2-1
ASSILSAGGYNEQF
>NA|TRBV5-4|TRBJ1-2
ASSLGTAIGLYGYT
>NA|TRBV6-5|TRBJ1-5
ASSNDYSNQPQH
>NA|TRBV6-5|TRBJ1-1
ASSYSANQGTEAF
>once|TRBV6-6|TRBJ1-4
ASRRTDATNEKLF
>NA|TRBV7-9|TRBJ1-3
ASSSRLVGGAPEGNTIY
>NA|TRBV5-4|TRBJ2-3
ASSLDRGPTDTQY
>NA|TRBV5-4|TRBJ2-7
ASSSSSGTRSSYEQY
>NA|TRBV5-1|TRBJ2-1
ASSSGQIRGGEQF
>NA|TRBV28|TRBJ2-1
ASWGLAGYNEQF
>NA|TRBV5-1|TRBJ1-2
ASSTGQGDGYT
>NA|TRBV6-5|TRBJ2-2
ASRSGPNTGELF
>NA|TRBV4-1|TRBJ1-4
ASSQDRQSEAKLF
>few|TRBV18|TRBJ1-1
ASSLDQGMLTEAF
>few|TRBV7-8|TRBJ1-5
ASSLLRGSNQPQH
>NA|TRBV6-5|TRBJ1-6
ASSYSTGSGSPLH
>NA|TRBV2|TRBJ2-3
ASSGQGVSDTQY
>NA|TRBV25-1|TRBJ2-2
ASLGTVNTGELF
>NA|TRBV19|TRBJ1-5
ASSGTGIQPQH
>NA|TRBV7-2|TRBJ2-7
ASSFGLAAYEQY
>NA|TRBV28|TRBJ1-4
ASRWQTGSEKLF
>NA|TRBV7-9|TRBJ2-1
ASSLRLAGAYNEQF